One T cell receptor (beta chain) is described in this entry. Its target is unknown. Profiling relied on immunoSEQ multiplex PCR, and the TCRdb table lists in-frame clones only, not all of them. The sample holds roughly 20,000 clones, 75% seen once. These data belong to a study of PD-1 blockade in classical Hodgkin lymphoma. About the research overall: Nivolumab dosed at 3 mg/kg went to patients intravenously every 2 weeks. Whole-study findings and limits: A reduction in baseline TCR diversity was reportedly seen in newly diagnosed patients relative to healthy donors. Whoever responded completely had baseline diversity much like that seen in newly diagnosed patients. TCR diversity in CD4+, not CD8+, cells rose significantly by C4D1.

Regarding time point: cycle 4 day 1 (C4D1), after 6 weeks of nivolumab. Every patient relapsed after autologous stem cell transplantation, and brentuximab vedotin exposure varied. Purified CD4+ T cells were obtained from thawed PBMCs through magnetic negative selection. The CDR3 covers 11 residues. Looked up from germline, CDR1 is DFQATT and CDR2 is SNEGSKA (reference sequence). The V end was cut by 2 bases, the J end by 4 bases, with 4 bases between. This rearrangement joins TRBV20-1 to TRBJ2-3; D uncertain. This TCR was sampled from a human donor with classical Hodgkin lymphoma. The sequenced sample was CD4+ T cells from blood, obtained before the fourth cycle of nivolumab. CDR3 region: CSARRADTQYF. CDR3 nucleotides: TGCAGTGCTAGAAGAGCAGATACGCAGTATTTT.